This TCR beta chain is from a study of blood T cell repertoires in COVID-19 (dated by TCRdb to 2019 to 2021). As for the study more broadly: Collaborator samples came from the United States, Italy and Spain and covered acute and convalescent phases of COVID-19. Samples came from the ongoing ImmuneRACE study (first 160 participants) plus 1,254 subjects from 6 global collaborators. The repertoires were released in a freely available public database intended as a resource for research on the immune response to SARS-CoV-2. The sample metadata nearly always contained a de-identified subject ID, COVID-19 status, age in years and sex. Deeply sampled blood TCRbeta repertoires from subjects exposed to, actively infected with, or recovered from COVID-19 were included in the dataset. The material from the prospective study consisted of cDNA or gDNA derived from T cells, B-cell-depleted T cells, or PBMCs. Where available, HLA class I and class II types were taken from metadata supplied by the sample provider and were not determined by assay-based typing.

Each collaborating institution followed its own protocols to collect whole blood in K2EDTA tubes. For TCRbeta analysis, collaborator samples were shipped as frozen whole blood, as isolated PBMCs, or as DNA extracted from either sample type. About this clone: Its specific antigen is unknown. The record has no base qualities; no much larger clone is one base away.

Clipping removes 5 bases from V and 9 bases from J, with 9 as the unmatched junction base count. The CDR3 sequence holds 17 residues, the cysteine and phenylalanine included. CDR3 DNA only is kept here, 51 bases in frame from base 1. The germline V gene yields KGHDR for CDR1 and SFDVKD for CDR2. The immunoSEQ Assay, a bias-controlled multiplex PCR, was used to amplify TCRbeta CDR3 regions from genomic DNA. As for the authors' bioinformatics: Within the assay, amplification of reference gene primers was used to estimate how many nucleated cells each sample contained. To quantify the absolute abundance of each unique TCRbeta CDR3 rearrangement, sequence reads were collapsed and filtered. For each sample, productive Simpson clonality was calculated by taking the square root of Simpson's diversity index across productive rearrangements. TCRdb took over this immuneACCESS table, retaining in-frame rearrangements with V and J assigned. Such tables are incomplete; in checked studies, under half of the missing clones stem from an unresolved V gene, and the remainder is unexplained. The V and J calls and clone size were taken over from that table, and D and trimming were inferred from the DNA. This sample has about 360,000 clones in its table, and 85% to 90% of those were observed once. The top ten clonotypes cover about 2.9% of the sample.

General conclusions and limits of the study: The amount of clinical and demographic metadata varied by source and participant and was provided uncurated.

The source of this sequence is a human donor in a cohort sampled during active COVID-19. The chain is made from TRBV24-1 and TRBJ2-1; 16 nucleotides in the junction match TRBD2. The source material was peripheral blood. The CDR3 loop reads CATSALGLAGGPGEQFF. The DNA sequence is given as TGTGCCACCAGTGCCCTGGGACTAGCGGGAGGGCCGGGTGAGCAGTTCTTC.